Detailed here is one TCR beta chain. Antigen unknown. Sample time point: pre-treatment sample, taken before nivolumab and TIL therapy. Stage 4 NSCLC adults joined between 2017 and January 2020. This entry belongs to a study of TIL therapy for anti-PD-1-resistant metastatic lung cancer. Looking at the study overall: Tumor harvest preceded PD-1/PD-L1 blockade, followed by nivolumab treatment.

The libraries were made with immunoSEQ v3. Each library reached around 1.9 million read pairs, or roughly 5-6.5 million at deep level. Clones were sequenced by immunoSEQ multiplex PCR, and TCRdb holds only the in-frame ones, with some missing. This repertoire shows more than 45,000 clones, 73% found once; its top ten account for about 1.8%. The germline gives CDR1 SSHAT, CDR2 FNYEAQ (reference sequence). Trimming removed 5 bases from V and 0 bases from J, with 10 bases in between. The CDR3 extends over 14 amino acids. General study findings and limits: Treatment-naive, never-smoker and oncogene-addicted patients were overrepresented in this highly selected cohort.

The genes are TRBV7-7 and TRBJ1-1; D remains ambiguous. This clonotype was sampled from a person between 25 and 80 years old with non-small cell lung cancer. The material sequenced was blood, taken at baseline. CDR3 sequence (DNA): TGTGCCAGCAGCCCGAACGGTTTGAACACTGAAGCTTTCTTT. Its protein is CASSPNGLNTEAFF.